The 26 T cell receptor beta chains in this list originate from one sample, sequenced in a study of multiple sclerosis patients with progressive multifocal leukoencephalopathy. The repertoire was sequenced with immunoSEQ multiplex PCR; TCRdb's copy has only in-frame clones and lacks some. The sample consists of fewer than 40,000 clones, 90% to 95% of them appearing once. Time point of the sample: before natalizumab initiation. The specimen was PBMCs. The receptors shown here come from a man aged 25 to 40 with multiple sclerosis.

The J gene is TRBJ2-7, the V gene TRBV12-5, with a weak D call TRBD1 (6 bases). The germline V gene encodes CDR1 LGHNT and CDR2 FRNRAP. This CDR3 is built from 16 residues. V shed 5 bases and J shed 2 bases, with 19 bases lying between them. For the CDR3, the DNA is TGTGCTAGTGGTCCAAATCCCCACAGGGAACCCTACGAGCAGTACGTC. Encoded protein: CASGPNPHREPYEQYV.

The V call is TRBV11-2, the J call TRBJ2-1, with D possibly being TRBD2 (5 bases). Per germline, CDR1 SGHAT and CDR2 FQNNGV. The CDR3 consists of 14 residues. The V gene lost 0 bases and the J gene lost 8 bases, with 11 bases spanning the gap. The CDR3 DNA follows: TGTGCCAGCAGCTTAGATCGGGGAGAGGATGAGCAGTTCTTC. The encoded protein is CASSLDRGEDEQFF.

V is TRBV5-1 and J is TRBJ1-5; unclear D gene. CDR1 is SGHRS, CDR2 YFSETQ, per germline. Between the trimmed V and J ends, which lost 0 bases and 5 bases, there was a span of 12 bases. This CDR3 comprises 15 residues. This CDR3 reads CASSLVAGPDQPQHF. The CDR3 nucleotides are TGCGCCAGCAGCTTGGTGGCGGGCCCTGATCAGCCCCAGCATTTT.

The CDR3 DNA reads TGTGCCAGCAGCTCCCCCCCGGAGGGTGTCGAGACCCAGTACTTC. It specifies CASSSPPEGVETQYF. This chain links TRBV5-6 with TRBJ2-5; possible D gene TRBD2, 6 bases. In germline, CDR1 is SGHDT, CDR2 YYEEEE. This CDR3 comprises 15 residues. V lost 3 bases, J lost 5 bases, and 17 bases lay in between.

This chain links TRBV10-3 with TRBJ2-1; TRBD1 might be the D (5 bases). Trimming removed 0 bases at V and 0 bases at J, with 18 bases between. The CDR3 loop spans 19 amino acids. Germline-derived CDR1 and CDR2 are ENHRY and SYGVKD. CDR3 sequence reads: CAISESRQGTKSSYNEQFF. The CDR3 DNA is TGTGCCATCAGTGAGTCTAGGCAGGGAACGAAATCCTCCTACAATGAGCAGTTCTTC.

V gene TRBV5-4 combines with J gene TRBJ1-1; no firm D call. Trimming took 5 bases from V and 1 from J, leaving 15 bases between them. CDR3 length equals 15 residues. CDR1 and CDR2 (germline): SGHNT, YYREEE (reference sequence). CDR3 loop: CASSQKGPKNTEAFF. DNA for the CDR3: TGTGCCAGCAGTCAGAAAGGTCCGAAGAACACTGAAGCTTTCTTT.

The chain combines TRBV6-4 with TRBJ2-7, with D possibly called TRBD1 or TRBD2 (5 bases each). The CDR3 has 14 amino acids. V dropped 8 bases and J dropped 1 base, with 15 bases sitting between them. Germline V lookup: CDR1 MRHNA, CDR2 SNTAGT. Here the CDR3 DNA reads TGTGCCAGCCGCTTAGGGGACGGGTCCTACGAGCAGTACTTC. It translates to CASRLGDGSYEQYF.

The V call is TRBV19, the J call TRBJ2-7; no definite D call. CDR3 length: 14 residues. Germline V gene data show CDR1 as LNHDA and CDR2 as SQIVND (reference sequence). The V end was cut by 3 bases, the J end by 2 bases, with 11 bases between. The CDR3 region has the DNA TGTGCCAGTAGTATTCAGGACCAGACCTACGAGCAGTACTTC. Residues: CASSIQDQTYEQYF.

The chain uses TRBV19 and TRBJ1-2, with 7 bases lining up with TRBD1. Germline CDR1 reads LNHDA; CDR2 reads SQIVND (reference sequence). This CDR3 is 15 amino acids long. Unmatched junction bases numbered 10, after V lost 5 bases and J lost 4 bases. In DNA form, the CDR3 reads TGTGCCAGTAGTCTCACGACAGGGAGGAGCTATGGCTACACCTTC. Its translation is CASSLTTGRSYGYTF.

The genes are TRBV21-1 and TRBJ2-7; TRBD1 is taken as the D call from the table, unchecked against the DNA. TRBV21-1 is given as a pseudogene. The CDR3 has 15 residues. CDR3: CASSAIRDRAYEQYV. The CDR3 DNA reads TGTGCCAGCAGCGCAATCCGGGACAGGGCCTACGAGCAGTACGTC.

The V gene is TRBV5-1, the J gene TRBJ2-1; perhaps D is TRBD1 or TRBD2 (6 bases each). The CDR3 is 16 residues long. The V end was cut by 3 bases, the J end by 0 bases, with 13 bases between. Germline assignment: CDR1 SGHRS and CDR2 YFSETQ. CDR3 in amino acids: CASSWGAGSSYNEQFF. The CDR3 nucleotides are TGCGCCAGCAGCTGGGGGGCGGGTAGCTCCTACAATGAGCAGTTCTTC.

The chain has TRBV19 and TRBJ1-4; the D gene is possibly TRBD1 (5 bases). The CDR3 loop spans 14 amino acids. Germline CDR1 is LNHDA and CDR2 is SQIVND (reference sequence). V was trimmed by 5 bases and J by 8 bases, leaving 15 bases between them. In DNA, the CDR3 is TGTGCCAGTAGTCCCGGGACTTGGGAAGAAAAACTGTTTTTT. Translated, it gives CASSPGTWEEKLFF.

This rearrangement joins TRBV19 to TRBJ1-2, with 8 positions matching TRBD1. This CDR3 has 15 amino acids. In germline, CDR1 is LNHDA, CDR2 SQIVND (reference sequence). V lost 1 base, J lost 2 bases, and 3 bases stayed unmatched. Here the CDR3 DNA reads TGTGCCAGTAGTATAGGGACAGGGTACAACTATGGCTACACCTTC. It specifies CASSIGTGYNYGYTF. Using reference TRBV19 and TRBJ1-2 for the parts outside the CDR3, the full variable domain is DGGITQSPKYLFRKEGQNVTLSCEQNLNHDAMYWYRQDPGQGLRLIYYSQIVNDFQKGDIAEGYSVSREKKESFPLTVTSAQKNPTAFYLCASSIGTGYNYGYTFGSGTRLTVV.

The V gene is TRBV11-3, the J gene TRBJ2-3; D may be TRBD2 (6 bases). Germline CDR1 reads SGHNT; CDR2 reads YENEEA. V lost 6 bases and J 5 bases, leaving 9 bases between the germline ends. This CDR3 region has 12 residues. CDR3 protein: CASRTAGDTQYF. CDR3 DNA sequence: TGTGCCAGCAGAACAGCGGGAGATACGCAGTATTTT.

This clone was recorded once. CDR3 residues: CASSLSYSDTQYF. As DNA, the CDR3 is TGTGCCAGCAGCTTAAGCTATTCGGACACCCAGTACTTC. V gene TRBV7-2 combines with J gene TRBJ2-5, with D unclear. The CDR3 is 13 residues long. Germline V gene data show CDR1 as SGHTA and CDR2 as FQGNSA. V lost 2 bases, J lost 8 bases, and 12 bases lay in between.

The chain couples TRBV27 to TRBJ2-7; D gene ambiguous. Trimming shortened V by 9 bases and J by 1 base, and 13 bases separated the two germline ends. CDR1 and CDR2 (germline): MNHEY, SMNVEV (reference sequence). This CDR3 has 13 residues. The CDR3, as DNA: TGTGCCAGTGCCCCACGAGTTTCCTACGAGCAGTACGTC. It codes for CASAPRVSYEQYV.

The genes are TRBV7-2 and TRBJ1-5, with TRBD1 matching 12 bases. J gave up 2 bases and V 5 bases, and 7 bases lay outside the gene matches. There are 17 residues in the CDR3. The germline V gene has CDR1 SGHTA and CDR2 FQGNSA. The CDR3 here is CASSPGTGGRGNQPQHF. In DNA form, the CDR3 reads TGTGCCAGCAGCCCTGGGACAGGGGGCCGGGGCAATCAGCCCCAGCATTTT.

The chain couples TRBV27 to TRBJ2-7; 7 bases are shared with TRBD2. V was pared by 0 bases and J by 3 bases, with 8 bases of the junction left unmatched. CDR3 length equals 16 residues. CDR1 MNHEY and CDR2 SMNVEV come from the germline V gene (reference sequence). CDR3 residues: CASSLSVLGGYYEQYF. CDR3 sequence (DNA): TGTGCCAGCAGTTTATCGGTCTTGGGGGGGTACTACGAGCAGTACTTC.

The V gene is TRBV6-5, the J gene TRBJ2-7; the match to TRBD2 covers 7 bases. CDR3 size: 15 residues. From germline, CDR1 is MNHEY and CDR2 SVGAGI. With V trimmed by 4 bases and J by 2 bases, 8 bases remained unmatched. The CDR3 spells CASSSPGGSAYEQYF. CDR3 nucleotides: TGTGCCAGCAGTTCTCCTGGCGGGAGCGCCTACGAGCAGTACTTC.

This clone was found a few times. This likely reflects a read error, since a far larger clone is one base away. This sequence joins TRBV5-6 and TRBJ1-5; D uncertain. Germline values: CDR1 SGHDT, CDR2 YYEEEE. CDR3 length: 16 residues. Trimming took off 5 bases at V and 0 bases at J, with 15 bases between the two ends. DNA for the CDR3: TGTGCCAGCAGATTCGGCTCGACCTATAGCAATCAGCCCCAGCATTTT. This sequence encodes CASRFGSTYSNQPQHF.

This clone was seen just once. The chain combines TRBV10-3 with TRBJ2-1, with D possibly TRBD2 on 6 matching bases. CDR1 is ENHRY, CDR2 SYGVKD, per germline. V lost 6 bases, J lost 8 bases, and 17 bases lay in between. The length of the CDR3 is 14 residues. CDR3 in amino acids: CAISLSSVWDEQFF. CDR3 sequence (DNA): TGTGCCATCAGCCTCTCTAGCGTCTGGGATGAGCAGTTCTTC.

The chain is built from TRBV5-1 and TRBJ2-5; TRBD2 matches 9 bases. The better agreement between TRBJ2-7 and the DNA end casts doubt on the J call. CDR1 SGHRS and CDR2 YFSETQ come from the germline V gene. This CDR3 has 16 amino acids. DNA of the CDR3: TGCGCCAGCAGCTTGGTCGGCGGGAGGGCAATATTCGAGCAGTACTTC. Its translation: CASSLVGGRAIFEQYF.

This clone was seen only a few times. The rearrangement links TRBV7-3 to TRBJ2-2; the D is unclear. This CDR3 is built from 16 residues. Per germline, CDR1 SGHTA and CDR2 FQGTGA. The V end lost 5 bases, the J end lost 7 bases, and 20 bases lay between the germline ends. The CDR3 loop reads CASSAASSPVGGELFF. In DNA, the CDR3 is TGTGCCAGCAGCGCCGCCTCCTCCCCGGTAGGCGGGGAGCTGTTTTTT.

The chain uses TRBV4-1 and TRBJ2-2, with 10 bases matching TRBD1. The CDR3 is made up of 15 amino acids. Trimming removed 2 bases from V and 11 bases from J; junction bases left unmatched: 8. Germline CDR1 reads MGHRA; CDR2 reads YSYEKL. The CDR3 here is CASSQSGTGAGELFF. DNA for the CDR3: TGCGCCAGCAGCCAATCCGGGACAGGGGCGGGAGAGCTGTTTTTT.

V usage is TRBV4-2 and J usage is TRBJ2-7, with no clear D. Germline CDR1 LGHNA, CDR2 YNFKEQ. The CDR3 contains 13 residues. V lost 0 bases to trimming and J lost 2 bases, with 5 bases between them. CDR3 coding DNA: TGTGCCAGCAGCCAAGACGGAACCTACGAGCAGTACTTC. It codes for CASSQDGTYEQYF.

This clone was recorded a few times. CDR3 in amino acids: CASSLEAGDYGYTF. For the CDR3, the DNA is TGTGCCAGCAGCTTAGAGGCAGGAGACTATGGCTACACCTTC. This chain uses TRBV7-8 with TRBJ1-2; D remains unclear. CDR3 length: 14 residues. Deletions cut 1 base from V and 3 bases from J, with 9 bases between. The germline CDR1 and CDR2 sequences are SGHVS and FQNEAQ.